Below are 15 T cell receptor beta chains sequenced from a single sample in a study. TCRdb reanalysed the RT-PCR reads using MiXCR and keeps one entry per CDR3 protein. The sample lists about 680,000 distinct CDR3 sequences; 13% to 15% were seen once. Sequenced input: memory CD4+ T cells from blood. The receptor set was obtained from a female donor in good health, serving as a healthy control.

In its sample, this clonotype was seen many times. The chain combines TRBV20-1 with TRBJ2-7; TRBD1 aligns across 8 bases. V lost 6 bases to trimming and J lost 3 bases; unmatched junction nucleotides: 13. This CDR3 has 15 residues. Germline V gene data show CDR1 as DFQATT and CDR2 as SNEGSKA (reference sequence). The CDR3 loop reads CSAFETGTGFYEQYF. The CDR3 region has the DNA TGCAGTGCCTTCGAGACCGGGACAGGATTCTACGAGCAGTACTTC.

This sequence joins TRBV5-1 and TRBJ2-3; possibly TRBD2 for D (5 bases). The CDR3 is 12 amino acids. Germline assignment: CDR1 SGHRS and CDR2 YFSETQ. Trimming stripped 10 bases from V and 6 bases from J, with 15 bases between. This chain's CDR3 is CAAARGPDTQYF. CDR3 DNA: TGCGCCGCTGCGAGAGGGCCCGATACGCAGTATTTT.

This clonotype was recorded many times. The chain uses TRBV14 and TRBJ2-3, with 9 bases matching TRBD2. Germline CDR1 SGHDN, CDR2 FVKESK. J lost 6 bases, V lost 4 bases, and 11 bases had no gene match. This CDR3 contains 16 residues. The CDR3 loop is CASSRTSGRQWDTQYF. The CDR3 DNA is TGTGCCAGCAGCCGCACGAGCGGGAGGCAATGGGATACGCAGTATTTT.

V is TRBV6-5 and J is TRBJ1-1, with D maybe TRBD1 (5 bases). Germline CDR1 reads MNHEY; CDR2 reads SVGAGI. CDR3 size: 14 residues. Trimming took 6 bases from V and 0 from J, leaving 11 bases between them. The CDR3 is CASSRGILNTEAFF. Here the CDR3 DNA reads TGTGCCAGCAGCCGGGGGATCTTGAACACTGAAGCTTTCTTT.

With respect to this clonotype: A single base separates this from a much larger clone, so it may be a read error. This sequence joins TRBV6-5 and TRBJ1-6, with TRBD1 matching 11 bases. Germline CDR1 reads MNHEY; CDR2 reads SVGAGI. The CDR3 is made up of 16 amino acids. With V trimmed by 7 bases and J by 12 bases, 14 bases remained unmatched. CDR3 nucleotides: TGTGCCAGCAAACACGATCCGGGACAGGGGGACTTACCCCTCCACTTT. Encoded protein: CASKHDPGQGDLPLHF.

The chain couples TRBV6-2 or TRBV6-3 to TRBJ2-6, with a weak D call TRBD1 (6 bases). The length of the CDR3 is 15 residues. V dropped 7 bases and J dropped 2 bases, with 12 bases sitting between them. Per germline, CDR1 MNHEY and CDR2 SVGEGT. The CDR3 DNA is TGTGCCAGCACCTATGGGGGCGCTGGGGCCAACGTCCTGACTTTC. Protein product: CASTYGGAGANVLTF.

The chain joins TRBV7-9 to TRBJ2-5, with D perhaps TRBD2 (6 bases). Germline V gene data show CDR1 as SEHNR and CDR2 as FQNEAQ (reference sequence). The CDR3 is 15 amino acids. V was cut by 0 bases and J by 9 bases, with 17 bases left in between. CDR3 DNA: TGTGCCAGCAGCTTAGCCCCGCAGGACCAGCGGGCCCAGTACTTC. Encoded protein: CASSLAPQDQRAQYF.

This clonotype has a count of ten or more. The chain couples TRBV20-1 to TRBJ2-3; 7 bases agree with TRBD2. CDR3 length: 16 amino acids. The trim removed 0 bases at V and 0 bases at J, leaving 6 bases unmatched. The germline gives CDR1 DFQATT, CDR2 SNEGSKA (reference sequence). CDR3 region: CSARDRILASTDTQYF. Here the CDR3 DNA reads TGCAGTGCTAGAGATCGAATACTAGCGAGCACAGATACGCAGTATTTT.

This clonotype came up many times. The J gene is TRBJ2-4, the V gene TRBV4-2, with D possibly being TRBD1 (6 bases). The V gene's germline CDR1 is LGHNA and CDR2 YNFKEQ. The CDR3 runs 16 residues. V was cut by 4 bases and J by 3 bases, with 16 bases left in between. CDR3 protein: CASSPLGAQGKNIQYF. The DNA for the CDR3 is TGTGCCAGCAGCCCCCTAGGGGCACAGGGCAAAAACATTCAGTACTTC.

In its sample, this clonotype was seen a few times. The V gene is TRBV24-1, the J gene TRBJ2-5, with TRBD2 matching 12 bases. This CDR3 is built from 15 residues. Germline assignment: CDR1 KGHDR and CDR2 SFDVKD. V shed 6 bases, J shed 5 bases, and the junction held 6 bases outside the gene matches. CDR3 DNA sequence: TGTGCCACCAGTCTAGCGGGAGGGCCCGGGGAGACCCAGTACTTC. Residues: CATSLAGGPGETQYF.

This clonotype was detected a few times. The chain recombines TRBV7-3 with TRBJ2-1, with D perhaps matching TRBD2 (6 bases). This CDR3 spans 15 amino acids. Germline V CDR1 and CDR2: SGHTA, FQGTGA. Trimming took 2 bases from V and 4 from J, leaving 12 bases between them. CDR3 in DNA: TGTGCCAGCAGCTTAGCTAGCGTCGGGTACAATGAGCAGTTCTTC. It is translated as CASSLASVGYNEQFF.

This clonotype was observed a handful of times. The rearrangement uses TRBV7-2 and TRBJ2-3; unclear D gene. From germline, CDR1 is SGHTA and CDR2 FQGNSA. The ends were cut back, 7 bases at V and 0 bases at J, with 11 bases in the middle. There are 14 residues in the CDR3. CDR3: CASIIDFSTDTQYF. The DNA of the CDR3 is TGTGCCAGCATCATTGATTTTAGCACAGATACGCAGTATTTT.

This clonotype came up many times. The chain combines TRBV11-2 with TRBJ2-3; tentatively, D is TRBD1 (6 bases). V lost 2 bases and J lost 0, with 18 bases in between. CDR1 is SGHAT, CDR2 FQNNGV, per germline. This CDR3 is built from 18 residues. The CDR3 nucleotides read TGTGCCAGCAGCTTATCCAGGGGCGCGAGCACTAGCACAGATACGCAGTATTTT. Translation gives CASSLSRGASTSTDTQYF.

This clonotype was counted a few times. The V and J genes are TRBV6-5 and TRBJ1-1, with D unclear. The CDR3 sequence is 13 residues long. Trimming shortened V by 5 bases and J by 1 base, and 8 bases separated the two germline ends. CDR1 and CDR2 (germline): MNHEY, SVGAGI. Here the CDR3 reads CASSNPKNTEAFF. CDR3 in DNA: TGTGCCAGCAGTAACCCTAAGAACACTGAAGCTTTCTTT.

This chain links TRBV5-4 with TRBJ2-5, with 10 positions matching TRBD1. V lost 0 bases and J lost 4; bases outside the gene matches: 3. This CDR3 comprises 15 residues. In germline, CDR1 is SGHNT, CDR2 YYREEE (reference sequence). For the CDR3, the DNA is TGTGCCAGCAGCTTGGGCGGACAGGGGGTAGAGACCCAGTACTTC. Residues: CASSLGGQGVETQYF.